This note documents a single T cell receptor beta chain sequence. The antigen remains unidentified. These data are taken from a study of cytomegalovirus exposure and HLA in healthy donors. In the PCR, 60 Vbeta and 13 Jbeta primers were used. The protocol was immunoSEQ multiplex PCR, while the TCRdb copy is restricted to in-frame clones and leaves out a portion. The sample has about 190,000 clones; roughly four fifths are singletons. Per germline, CDR1 MNHEY and CDR2 SMNVEV (reference sequence). This CDR3 contains 13 residues. Findings of the study overall: According to the study, roughly 160 TCR beta chains were cytomegalovirus-associated.

The receptor comes from a woman in her thirties in good health and CMV-seropositive. This chain connects TRBV27 to TRBJ2-5; D ambiguous. TRBJ2-7 matches the DNA end more closely, so the J call is doubtful. Sequencing was carried out using PBMCs. The CDR3 sequence is CASSLTPNYEQYF. CDR3 sequence (DNA): TGTGCCAGCAGTTTAACGCCGAACTACGAGCAGTACTTC.